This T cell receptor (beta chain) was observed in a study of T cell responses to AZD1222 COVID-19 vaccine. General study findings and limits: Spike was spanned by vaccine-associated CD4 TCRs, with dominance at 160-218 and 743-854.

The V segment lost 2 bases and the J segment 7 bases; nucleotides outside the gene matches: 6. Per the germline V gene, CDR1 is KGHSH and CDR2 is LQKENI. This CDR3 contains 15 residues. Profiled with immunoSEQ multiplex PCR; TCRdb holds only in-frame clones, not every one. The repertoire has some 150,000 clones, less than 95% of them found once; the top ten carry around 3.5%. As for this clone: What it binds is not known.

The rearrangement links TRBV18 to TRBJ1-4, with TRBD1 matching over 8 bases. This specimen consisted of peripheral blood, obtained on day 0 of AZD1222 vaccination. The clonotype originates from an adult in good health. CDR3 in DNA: TGTGCCAGCTCACCAGGACAGGGATTAGGTGAAAAACTGTTTTTT. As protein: CASSPGQGLGEKLFF.